This T cell receptor (beta chain) was identified in a study of cytomegalovirus exposure and HLA in healthy donors. Turning to the study itself: Across around 400 genotyped donors, about 86% landed in the Caucasian-associated ancestry cluster.

The PCR had 60 Vbeta and 13 Jbeta primers. Sequencing used immunoSEQ multiplex PCR; TCRdb keeps in-frame clones, though not all of them. This table holds more than 150,000 clones, over 75% found once. Germline V gene sequence: CDR1 MNHNS, CDR2 SASEGT. CDR3 length: 16 amino acids. The V gene lost 0 bases and the J gene lost 4 bases, with 10 bases spanning the gap. The clonotype was recovered from a girl less than two years old in good health and CMV-seronegative. The sequencing sample was made of PBMCs. The chain carries TRBV6-1 and TRBJ1-6; D remains ambiguous. CDR3 nucleotide sequence: TGTGCCAGCAGTGAAGCGAAGTCCAGTTATAATTCACCCCTCCACTTT. Translation gives CASSEAKSSYNSPLHF.